This is a list of T cell receptor beta chains from one sample in a study of molecular identifiers for immune sequencing clone quantification. Using its own MiXCR run on the PCR reads, TCRdb lists one record per CDR3 protein. The data contain about 40,000 distinct CDR3 sequences, under 20% of them singletons. The sample consisted of naive CD8+ T cells from blood, with Jurkat cell RNA spiked in. The receptors originated from a human donor in good health. Some libraries in this study had Jurkat cell RNA spiked in. The CDR3 runs from the conserved cysteine through the conserved F or W. The D gene is left open where the match is weak. Size values are once, few and many counts, or a class for expanded clones, and some rows have none.

cdr3_nt: TGTGCCAGCAAACCTCGGGGACAGGGTGAAGAGACCCAGTACTTC
cdr3_aa: CASKPRGQGEETQYF
v_call: TRBV6-2/TRBV6-3
d_call: TRBD1
j_call: TRBJ2-5
clone_size: many

cdr3_nt: TGTGCCAGTAGTCCCGACAGGGGAAACACTGAAGCTTTCTTT
cdr3_aa: CASSPDRGNTEAFF
v_call: TRBV19
d_call: TRBD1
j_call: TRBJ1-1
clone_size: NA

cdr3_nt: TGTGCCAGCAGTTTTGTGGACAGGGCTATTAATGAAAAACTGTTTTTT
cdr3_aa: CASSFVDRAINEKLFF
v_call: TRBV28
d_call: TRBD1
j_call: TRBJ1-4
clone_size: NA

cdr3_nt: TGTGCCAGCAGGTCCAGCCAGTCGCGGGATGAAAAACTGTTTTTT
cdr3_aa: CASRSSQSRDEKLFF
v_call: TRBV7-9
d_call: NA
j_call: TRBJ1-4
clone_size: NA

cdr3_nt: TGTGCCAGCAGTTACTCCTACGAGCAGAACTTC
cdr3_aa: CASSYSYEQNF
v_call: TRBV6-6
d_call: NA
j_call: TRBJ2-7
clone_size: NA

cdr3_nt: TGTGCCAGCAGCTTGGACTGGGGGGGGGCGAACGAGCAGTACTTC
cdr3_aa: CASSLDWGGANEQYF
v_call: TRBV9
d_call: NA
j_call: TRBJ2-7
clone_size: many

cdr3_nt: TGTGCCAGCACCCGGGGGGGGGCAGCCACCGGGGAGCTGTTTTTT
cdr3_aa: CASTRGGAATGELFF
v_call: TRBV12-3/TRBV12-4
d_call: TRBD2
j_call: TRBJ2-2
clone_size: many

cdr3_nt: TGTGCCAGCAGTTACTACGGGAGGCCCGCCTACGAGCAGTACTTC
cdr3_aa: CASSYYGRPAYEQYF
v_call: TRBV6-2/TRBV6-3
d_call: TRBD2
j_call: TRBJ2-7
clone_size: many

cdr3_nt: TGTGCCAGCAGTTTGGGCAGGGTCTATGAGCAGTTCTTC
cdr3_aa: CASSLGRVYEQFF
v_call: TRBV12-3/TRBV12-4
d_call: NA
j_call: TRBJ2-1
clone_size: few

cdr3_nt: TGTGCCAGCAGCTTAGACCCACAGGGGAATTCCTACGAGCAGTACTTC
cdr3_aa: CASSLDPQGNSYEQYF
v_call: TRBV7-6
d_call: TRBD1
j_call: TRBJ2-7
clone_size: many

cdr3_nt: TGTGCCAGCAGCCGGGGACCCCAACAGGGACTAGCGGGATTAAACTCCTACAATGAGCAGTTCTTC
cdr3_aa: CASSRGPQQGLAGLNSYNEQFF
v_call: TRBV28
d_call: TRBD2
j_call: TRBJ2-1
clone_size: NA

cdr3_nt: TGTGCCAGCAGCCCCGGGAGCAACTACGAGCAGTACTTC
cdr3_aa: CASSPGSNYEQYF
v_call: TRBV7-8
d_call: NA
j_call: TRBJ2-7
clone_size: many

cdr3_nt: TGCGCCAGCAGCCAAGAAGGACAAGGGCAAGCCCAGTACTTC
cdr3_aa: CASSQEGQGQAQYF
v_call: TRBV4-1
d_call: NA
j_call: TRBJ2-5
clone_size: many

cdr3_nt: TGTGCCAGCAGCTTAAGACAGGGCGACTCAGATACGCAGTATTTT
cdr3_aa: CASSLRQGDSDTQYF
v_call: TRBV7-9
d_call: TRBD1
j_call: TRBJ2-3
clone_size: few

cdr3_nt: TGTGCCAGCAGTCTCGCTTGGGTTGCGGGAGAGACCCAGTACTTC
cdr3_aa: CASSLAWVAGETQYF
v_call: TRBV27
d_call: NA
j_call: TRBJ2-5
clone_size: few